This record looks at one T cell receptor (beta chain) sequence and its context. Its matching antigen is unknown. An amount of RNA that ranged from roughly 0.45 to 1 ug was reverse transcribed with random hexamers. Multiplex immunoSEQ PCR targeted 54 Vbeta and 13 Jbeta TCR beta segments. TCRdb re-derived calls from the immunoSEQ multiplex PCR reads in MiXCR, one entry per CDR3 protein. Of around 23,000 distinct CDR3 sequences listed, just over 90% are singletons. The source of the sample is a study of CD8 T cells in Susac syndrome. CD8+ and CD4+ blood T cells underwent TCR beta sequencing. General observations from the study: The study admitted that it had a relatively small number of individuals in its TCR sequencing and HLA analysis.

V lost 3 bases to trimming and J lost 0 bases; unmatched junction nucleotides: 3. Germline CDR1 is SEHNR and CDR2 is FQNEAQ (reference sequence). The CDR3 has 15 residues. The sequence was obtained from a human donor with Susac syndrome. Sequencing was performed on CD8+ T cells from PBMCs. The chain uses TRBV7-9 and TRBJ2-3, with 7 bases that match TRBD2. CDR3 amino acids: CASSFGGGSTDTQYF. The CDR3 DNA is TGTGCCAGCAGCTTTGGCGGGGGAAGCACAGATACGCAGTATTTT.